The 26 T cell receptor beta chains below were found in one sample sequenced in a study of immune evolution from preneoplasia to lung adenocarcinoma. TCRdb keeps only in-frame clones here, not all; method: immunoSEQ multiplex PCR. The sample shows 20,000 to 25,000 clones, over 70% of them seen only once. The sample was FFPE invasive lung adenocarcinoma tissue. The source is a person in their sixties with lung adenocarcinoma.

Worth noting for this clone: The sample holds other DNA sequences that translate to the same CDR3. This rearrangement joins TRBV7-8 to TRBJ2-6; 8 bases align to TRBD2. Germline CDR1 SGHVS, CDR2 FQNEAQ. This CDR3 contains 18 residues. Trimming removed 1 base from V and 4 bases from J; junction bases left unmatched: 9. The CDR3 DNA is TGTGCCAGCAGCTTAGTGGGACTAGATTTCTCCGGGGCCAACGTCCTGACTTTC. This encodes CASSLVGLDFSGANVLTF. Variable domain in full (rest from reference TRBV7-8 and TRBJ2-6): GAGVSQSPRYKVAKRGQDVALRCDPISGHVSLFWYQQALGQGPEFLTYFQNEAQLDKSGLPSDRFFAERPEGSVSTLKIQRTQQEDSAVYLCASSLVGLDFSGANVLTFGAGSRLTVL.

This clone has only a few counts. The chain uses TRBV12-5 and TRBJ1-5, with 9 nucleotides matching TRBD1. Losses at the gene ends were 7 bases for V and 4 bases for J; bases not matched to a gene: 2. The CDR3 runs to 13 residues. Germline CDR1 is LGHNT and CDR2 is FRNRAP. CDR3 nucleotides: TGTGCTAGTGCCGGGACAGGGAATCAGCCCCAGCATTTT. This codes for CASAGTGNQPQHF.

The rearrangement joins TRBV6-5 to TRBJ2-7, with TRBD2 matching 10 bases. The germline V gene has CDR1 MNHEY and CDR2 SVGAGI. J gave up 3 bases and V 6 bases, and 5 bases lay outside the gene matches. The CDR3 extends over 14 amino acids. The CDR3 DNA is TGTGCCAGCAGCCTACTAGCGGGAAGCTACGAGCAGTACTTC. Translating it yields CASSLLAGSYEQYF.

The CDR3 bases are TGTGCCAGCAGCCCCCACGGGGCTAATGAAAAACTGTTTTTT. Translating gives CASSPHGANEKLFF. This chain connects TRBV9 to TRBJ1-4; no clear D. Germline V gene data show CDR1 as SGDLS and CDR2 as YYNGEE. V dropped 4 bases and J dropped 3 bases, with 10 bases sitting between them. The CDR3 is 14 amino acids.

This clone was picked up a small number of times. The chain combines TRBV20-1 with TRBJ2-7; perhaps TRBD2 as D (5 bases). The CDR3 totals 11 residues. Trimming cost V 6 bases and J 9 bases, with 15 bases left between them. Germline loops: CDR1 DFQATT, CDR2 SNEGSKA (reference sequence). The CDR3 sequence is CSAERAPGQYF. The CDR3 DNA reads as TGCAGTGCCGAGAGGGCCCCGGGGCAGTACTTC.

V gene TRBV5-7 combines with J gene TRBJ2-7; D is perhaps TRBD2 (5 bases). TRBV5-7 is given ORF status, its function remaining uncertain. The CDR3 has 14 amino acids. Between the trimmed V and J ends, which lost 4 bases and 4 bases, there was a span of 15 bases. The CDR3 loop reads CASSPSGRPYEQYF. DNA of the CDR3: TGTGCCAGCAGCCCAAGCGGCAGGCCATACGAGCAGTACTTC.

The genes are TRBV11-2 and TRBJ2-1; D is perhaps TRBD2 (6 bases). This CDR3 has 16 amino acids. Germline V lookup: CDR1 SGHAT, CDR2 FQNNGV. The germline V and J ends were trimmed by 0 bases and 6 bases, with 15 bases remaining between them. This CDR3 reads CASSLEGGMGGNEQFF. The CDR3 nucleotides are TGTGCCAGCAGCTTAGAGGGCGGGATGGGTGGCAATGAGCAGTTCTTC.

V is TRBV5-1 and J is TRBJ1-1, with D possibly TRBD1 on 5 matching bases. Trimming shortened V by 6 bases and J by 6 bases, and 15 bases separated the two germline ends. CDR1 and CDR2 (germline): SGHRS, YFSETQ. The CDR3 length is 13 residues. The CDR3 DNA is TGCGCCAGCAACCCACCGGGGGACGCTGAAGCTTTCTTT. Translation gives CASNPPGDAEAFF.

This clone occurred once. The J gene is TRBJ2-7, the V gene TRBV11-3; 8 bases are a match to TRBD1. V shed 4 bases and J 9 bases; nucleotides not matched to a gene: 17. CDR3 length equals 16 residues. Germline values: CDR1 SGHNT, CDR2 YENEEA. This chain's CDR3 is CASSSHITGQGKVQYF. The CDR3 DNA is TGTGCCAGCAGCTCTCACATCACCGGACAGGGTAAGGTGCAGTACTTC.

This clone was detected only once. The J gene is TRBJ2-4, the V gene TRBV29-1; the match to TRBD1 covers 10 bases. J lost 6 bases, V lost 6 bases, and 2 bases had no gene match. The CDR3 covers 12 residues. The germline V gene encodes CDR1 SQVTM and CDR2 ANQGSEA. The CDR3 loop is CSVTGGGNIQYF. CDR3 coding DNA: TGCAGCGTGACAGGGGGCGGAAACATTCAGTACTTC.

This chain joins TRBV5-1 and TRBJ2-2; TRBD2 aligns across 12 bases. Germline-derived CDR1 and CDR2 are SGHRS and YFSETQ. The CDR3 consists of 16 residues. V shed 4 bases and J 4 bases; nucleotides not matched to a gene: 5. The CDR3 DNA reads as TGCGCCAGCAGCCTGTCGGGACTAGCGGGCACCGGGGAGCTGTTTTTT. Translation gives CASSLSGLAGTGELFF. The whole variable domain, filled in from reference TRBV5-1 and TRBJ2-2, reads KAGVTQTPRYLIKTRGQQVTLSCSPISGHRSVSWYQQTPGQGLQFLFEYFSETQRNKGNFPGRFSGRQFSNSRSEMNVSTLELGDSALYLCASSLSGLAGTGELFFGEGSRLTVL.

The rearrangement joins TRBV18 to TRBJ2-3; 7 bases map to TRBD2. Germline assignment: CDR1 KGHSH and CDR2 LQKENI. The ends lost 3 bases at V and 5 bases at J; junction bases unmatched: 5. The CDR3 length is 14 residues. The CDR3 is CASSPSPSGDTQYF. The CDR3 coding sequence is TGTGCCAGCTCACCCTCCCCTAGCGGAGATACGCAGTATTTT.

V gene TRBV27 combines with J gene TRBJ2-3; 9 positions match TRBD2. V dropped 8 bases and J dropped 3; count of bases not matched to a gene: 12. CDR3 size: 16 residues. Germline V lookup: CDR1 MNHEY, CDR2 SMNVEV (reference sequence). CDR3: CASGVLVTSGTDTQYF. DNA of the CDR3: TGTGCCAGCGGAGTTTTGGTGACTAGCGGTACAGATACGCAGTATTTT.

The J gene is TRBJ1-1, the V gene TRBV6-1, with D tentatively TRBD1 (5 bases). The CDR3 is 14 amino acids. Germline V gives CDR1 MNHNS, CDR2 SASEGT. V was trimmed by 7 bases and J by 1 base, leaving 13 bases between them. The chain's CDR3 is CASKENRRNTEAFF. CDR3 in DNA: TGTGCCAGCAAGGAGAACAGGAGGAACACTGAAGCTTTCTTT.

This clone showed up just a few times. The chain carries TRBV5-6 and TRBJ2-5, with D perhaps given as TRBD1 or TRBD2 (5 bases each). Germline V gene sequence: CDR1 SGHDT, CDR2 YYEEEE. V dropped 2 bases and J dropped 4 bases, with 12 bases sitting between them. This CDR3 is 14 amino acids long. The DNA for the CDR3 is TGTGCCAGCAGCTTTAGAGGGGTAGGAGAGACCCAGTACTTC. Amino acids: CASSFRGVGETQYF.

The chain is built from TRBV5-4 and TRBJ2-2; D is possibly TRBD1 or TRBD2 (5 bases each). The CDR3 spans 15 residues. V was clipped by 4 bases and J by 4 bases, with 14 bases between them. Germline-derived CDR1 and CDR2 are SGHNT and YYREEE (reference sequence). The CDR3 sequence: CASSKLGVGTGELFF. DNA of the CDR3: TGTGCCAGCAGCAAACTAGGGGTAGGCACCGGGGAGCTGTTTTTT.

This clone was counted a single time. The gene calls are TRBV29-1 and TRBJ1-2; no reliable D call. With 6 bases removed from V and 7 bases from J, the gap between germline ends came to 12 bases. The V gene's germline CDR1 is SQVTM and CDR2 ANQGSEA. This CDR3 is built from 11 residues. CDR3 protein: CSVSELSGYTF. The CDR3 nucleotides read TGCAGCGTATCCGAATTGAGTGGCTACACCTTC. The entire variable domain, with the rest obtained from reference TRBV29-1 and TRBJ1-2, is as follows: SAVISQKPSRDICQRGTSLTIQCQVDSQVTMMFWYRQQPGQSLTLIATANQGSEATYESGFVIDKFPISRPNLTFSTLTVSNMSPEDSSIYLCSVSELSGYTFGSGTRLTVV.

The rearrangement links TRBV5-1 to TRBJ2-1; the D is unclear. Deletions cut 0 bases from V and 0 bases from J, with 4 bases between. Germline V gene sequence: CDR1 SGHRS, CDR2 YFSETQ. This CDR3 is built from 14 residues. The CDR3 region has the DNA TGCGCCAGCAGCTTGGGGAACTCCTACAATGAGCAGTTCTTC. Translation: CASSLGNSYNEQFF.

The rearrangement joins TRBV5-1 to TRBJ2-2; a possible D gene is TRBD2 (5 bases). CDR3 length: 16 residues. CDR1 is SGHRS and CDR2 is YFSETQ in the germline V gene. The V gene lost 0 bases and the J gene lost 2 bases, with 11 bases spanning the gap. CDR3 coding DNA: TGCGCCAGCAGCTTGGCTCTCCGGACTAACACCGGGGAGCTGTTTTTT. It yields the protein CASSLALRTNTGELFF.

V usage is TRBV2 and J usage is TRBJ1-1, with D uncertain. The CDR3 runs to 13 residues. Between the trimmed V and J ends, which lost 3 bases and 2 bases, there was a span of 7 bases. Germline values: CDR1 SNHLY, CDR2 FYNNEI. The CDR3 region is CASSEQANTEAFF. In DNA, the CDR3 is TGTGCCAGCAGTGAGCAGGCCAACACTGAAGCTTTCTTT. Filled out from reference TRBV2 and TRBJ1-1, the complete variable domain reads EPEVTQTPSHQVTQMGQEVILRCVPISNHLYFYWYRQILGQKVEFLVSFYNNEISEKSEIFDDQFSVERPDGSNFTLKIRSTKLEDSAMYFCASSEQANTEAFFGQGTRLTVV.

In this sample, this clone turned up a few times. V usage is TRBV7-2 and J usage is TRBJ1-1; D possibly corresponds to TRBD1 (5 bases). The CDR3 length is 13 residues. Germline values: CDR1 SGHTA, CDR2 FQGNSA. V gave up 7 bases and J gave up 1 base, with 10 bases separating them. In DNA, the CDR3 is TGTGCCAGCACCCTAGGGGCGAACACTGAAGCTTTCTTT. It is translated as CASTLGANTEAFF.

This chain uses TRBV28 with TRBJ1-4; no firm D call. This CDR3 is 11 amino acids long. The V and J ends lost 2 bases and 13 bases respectively, with 8 bases between them. The germline V gene encodes CDR1 MDHEN and CDR2 SYDVKM. The CDR3 sequence: CASSLGRGLFF. The CDR3 DNA reads TGTGCCAGCAGTTTAGGCCGGGGACTGTTTTTT.

The chain combines TRBV11-2 with TRBJ2-1; D is undetermined. The CDR3 covers 14 residues. V was pared by 2 bases and J by 8 bases, with 13 bases between. Looked up from germline, CDR1 is SGHAT and CDR2 is FQNNGV. The CDR3 loop is CASSLHRVEDEQFF. The CDR3 nucleotides read TGTGCCAGCAGCTTACATCGGGTAGAGGATGAGCAGTTCTTC.

The chain couples TRBV4-2 to TRBJ2-2; no firm D call. CDR1 and CDR2 (germline): LGHNA, YNFKEQ. V was cut by 0 bases and J by 2 bases, with 4 bases left in between. The CDR3 is 14 amino acids. The DNA of the CDR3 is TGTGCCAGCAGCCAAGACAGTAACACCGGGGAGCTGTTTTTT. It yields the protein CASSQDSNTGELFF.

This clone has only one observation. The V gene is TRBV5-1, the J gene TRBJ1-2; D is undetermined. Trimming shortened V by 4 bases and J by 9 bases, and 22 bases separated the two germline ends. CDR1 SGHRS and CDR2 YFSETQ come from the germline V gene. The CDR3 is made up of 15 amino acids. The CDR3 sequence: CASSLGSAAITRYTF. The CDR3 coding sequence is TGCGCCAGCAGCCTCGGGTCCGCCGCCATAACGCGCTACACCTTC. Complete variable domain (other parts from reference TRBV5-1 and TRBJ1-2): KAGVTQTPRYLIKTRGQQVTLSCSPISGHRSVSWYQQTPGQGLQFLFEYFSETQRNKGNFPGRFSGRQFSNSRSEMNVSTLELGDSALYLCASSLGSAAITRYTFGSGTRLTVV.

The rearrangement joins TRBV27 to TRBJ2-7; TRBD2 matches 13 bases. V shed 6 bases and J 5 bases; nucleotides not matched to a gene: 16. The germline V gene has CDR1 MNHEY and CDR2 SMNVEV (reference sequence). The CDR3 runs 18 residues. The CDR3 is CASSLIVTSGRAVNEQYF. CDR3 sequence (DNA): TGTGCCAGCAGCCTGATAGTCACTAGCGGGAGGGCCGTCAACGAGCAGTACTTC.